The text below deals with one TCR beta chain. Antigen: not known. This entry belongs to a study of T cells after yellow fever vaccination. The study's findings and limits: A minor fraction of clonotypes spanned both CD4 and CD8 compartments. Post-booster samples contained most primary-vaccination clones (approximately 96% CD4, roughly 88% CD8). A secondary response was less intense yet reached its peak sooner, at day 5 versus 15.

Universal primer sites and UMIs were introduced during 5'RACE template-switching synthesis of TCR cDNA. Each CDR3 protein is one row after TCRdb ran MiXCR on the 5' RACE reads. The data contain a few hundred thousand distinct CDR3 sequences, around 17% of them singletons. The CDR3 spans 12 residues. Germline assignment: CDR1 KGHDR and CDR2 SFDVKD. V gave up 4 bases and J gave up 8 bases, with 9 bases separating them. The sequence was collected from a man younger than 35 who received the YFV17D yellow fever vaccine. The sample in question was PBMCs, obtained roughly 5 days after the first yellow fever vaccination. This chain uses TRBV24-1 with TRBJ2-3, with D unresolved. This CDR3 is CATSDRLGTQYF. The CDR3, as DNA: TGTGCCACCAGTGACCGCCTTGGTACGCAGTATTTT.